This T cell receptor beta chain was sequenced for a study of blood T cell repertoires in COVID-19. Authors' data handling: From reference gene primer amplification, estimates of nucleated cell counts were derived. Sequenced by immunoSEQ multiplex PCR; TCRdb stores in-frame clones only, minus some. V, J and clone size are taken as reported in that table, and D and trimming were inferred from the DNA itself. The sample holds roughly 67,000 clones, almost 85% seen once. Trimming cost V 3 bases and J 0 bases; bases outside gene matches: 3. Germline CDR1 reads ENHRY; CDR2 reads SYGVKD. The CDR3 consists of 15 residues.

The V gene is TRBV10-3, the J gene TRBJ2-3; 7 bases align to TRBD1. Sample: peripheral blood. This TCR was sampled from a man over 45 with acute or convalescent COVID-19. CDR3 sequence reads: CAISDRGLSTDTQYF. The CDR3 region has the DNA TGTGCCATCAGTGATAGGGGGCTCAGCACAGATACGCAGTATTTT.